The 22 T cell receptor beta chains given below trace back to one sample, sequenced in a study of T cells in Graves' hyperthyroidism and ophthalmopathy. RNA transcripts provided the source from which TCR beta CDR3 regions were amplified. With the HTBI primer set, the TCR CDR3 went through a first round of RT-PCR. One entry per CDR3 protein, called by TCRdb with MiXCR from the multiplex PCR reads. This table holds a few hundred thousand distinct CDR3 sequences, over 45% found once. The sequencing input was peripheral blood or thyroid tissue (not recorded which). The receptor set was obtained from an adult woman with Graves' disease, either hyperthyroidism or ophthalmopathy (not recorded which).

This clonotype was observed at least ten times. The chain links TRBV20-1 to TRBJ2-7, with TRBD1 identical over 8 bases. This CDR3 contains 13 residues. The V and J ends lost 6 bases and 5 bases, in that order; junction bases with no gene match: 9. From germline, CDR1 is DFQATT and CDR2 SNEGSKA (reference sequence). The CDR3 reads CSAGQGLRHEQYF. The CDR3 region has the DNA TGCAGTGCCGGACAGGGCCTCCGTCACGAGCAGTACTTC.

The chain uses TRBV19 and TRBJ1-5, with D unclear. CDR1 and CDR2 (germline): LNHDA, SQIVND (reference sequence). The CDR3 runs 11 residues. Trimming cost V 5 bases and J 14 bases, with 13 bases left between them. Written as DNA, the CDR3 is TGTGCCAGTAGTCCGACCGGGTCCGAGCATTTT. Translation gives CASSPTGSEHF. Combining the CDR3 with reference TRBV19 and TRBJ1-5 gives the whole variable domain DGGITQSPKYLFRKEGQNVTLSCEQNLNHDAMYWYRQDPGQGLRLIYYSQIVNDFQKGDIAEGYSVSREKKESFPLTVTSAQKNPTAFYLCASSPTGSEHFGDGTRLSIL.

V and J are TRBV29-1 and TRBJ2-2; 16 bases fit TRBD2. The V gene end was trimmed by 6 bases and the J gene end by 3 bases; junction bases not matched to a gene: 7. The length of the CDR3 is 17 residues. Germline V gives CDR1 SQVTM, CDR2 ANQGSEA. Here the CDR3 DNA reads TGCAGCGTCCCCGGGACTAGCGGGAGGGGGTACACCGGGGAGCTGTTTTTT. This sequence encodes CSVPGTSGRGYTGELFF.

This clonotype was detected a few times. Given the absence of the conserved phenylalanine or tryptophan at the CDR3 end, a read error is likely. The DNA is omitted, as the CDR3 cannot be located on it reliably, and the CDR3 follows TCRdb's listing. The V gene is TRBV5-1, the J gene TRBJ2-5; the DNA was not compared with TRBD2, the D call given in the table. The CDR3 is 8 amino acids in total, end residues counted. CDR1 and CDR2 from the germline V gene are SGHRS and YFSETQ. CDR3 region: CASSLETS.

As for this clonotype: Possible read error: a much larger clone is one base away. This chain uses TRBV20-1 with TRBJ1-1; D is possibly TRBD1 (5 bases). Germline V gene data show CDR1 as DFQATT and CDR2 as SNEGSKA (reference sequence). With 5 bases removed from V and 3 bases from J, the gap between germline ends came to 19 bases. The CDR3 contains 15 residues. This chain's CDR3 is CSAGAPRGPHTEAFF. In DNA form, the CDR3 reads TGCAGTGCTGGAGCCCCCCGGGGCCCCCACACTGAAGCTTTCTTT.

This clonotype has just one count. With a much larger clone just one base away, this may be a read error. The conserved final phenylalanine or tryptophan is absent from the CDR3, which likely points to a read error. The chain combines TRBV5-1 with TRBJ2-5; weak D call: TRBD1 (6 bases). Trimming pared 0 bases from V and 4 bases from J, leaving 16 bases between. Germline V gives CDR1 SGHRS, CDR2 YFSETQ. There are 16 residues in the CDR3. In nucleotides, the CDR3 is TGCGCCAGCAGCTTGGAAATCGGAAGCAGGGGAGAGACCCAGTACGTC. Protein: CASSLEIGSRGETQYV.

The genes are TRBV7-3 and TRBJ1-1; tentative D call: TRBD1 (6 bases). The germline V gene has CDR1 SGHTA and CDR2 FQGTGA. V shed 2 bases and J shed 11 bases, with 18 bases lying between them. The CDR3 consists of 14 residues. The CDR3 loop is CASSLVGAGVGAFF. CDR3 DNA: TGTGCCAGCAGCTTAGTGGGGGCCGGGGTGGGTGCTTTCTTT.

This clonotype has just a few counts. This chain uses TRBV20-1 with TRBJ1-6, with unresolved D. The CDR3 has 13 amino acids. With 5 bases removed from V and 7 bases from J, the gap between germline ends came to 12 bases. CDR1 and CDR2 from the germline V gene are DFQATT and SNEGSKA (reference sequence). The CDR3 DNA sequence: TGCAGTGCTCTCGTCTCGGGGAATTCACCCCTCCACTTT. Protein product: CSALVSGNSPLHF.

This sequence joins TRBV14 and TRBJ1-4, with D uncertain. The V and J ends lost 1 base and 5 bases respectively, with 14 bases between them. The germline V gene encodes CDR1 SGHDN and CDR2 FVKESK. The CDR3 is made up of 16 amino acids. Here the CDR3 DNA reads TGTGCCAGCAGCCAAGGTCCACCGGAGCCGAATGAAAAACTGTTTTTT. Protein sequence: CASSQGPPEPNEKLFF.

As for this clonotype: The junction departs from germline at one end; a sequencing error may be responsible. This chain uses TRBV7-9 with TRBJ1-6; possible D gene TRBD1, 5 bases. The CDR3 runs to 13 residues. CDR1 SEHNR and CDR2 FQNEAQ come from the germline V gene (reference sequence). In nucleotides, the CDR3 is TGCGCCAGCAGCTTAGATGGGGCTTCACCCCTCCACTTT. It translates to CASSLDGASPLHF.

This clonotype was counted at least ten times. The rearrangement links TRBV9 to TRBJ1-5, with D uncertain. V was pared by 0 bases and J by 6 bases, with 7 bases between. From germline, CDR1 is SGDLS and CDR2 YYNGEE. The CDR3 runs 13 residues. The CDR3 nucleotides are TGTGCCAGCAGCGTAGGCGGGAGTCAGCCCCAGCATTTT. This sequence encodes CASSVGGSQPQHF.

This clonotype was counted at least ten times. The junction shows a germline mismatch at one end, possibly a read error. The chain recombines TRBV5-1 with TRBJ1-1, with D unresolved. This CDR3 spans 13 amino acids. Germline CDR1 reads SGHRS; CDR2 reads YFSETQ. The DNA of the CDR3 is TGTGCCAGCAGCTTACGGGGGAACACTGAAGCTTTCTTT. Translation gives CASSLRGNTEAFF.

The chain recombines TRBV7-8 with TRBJ2-6, with TRBD1 as a possible D gene (5 bases). Germline CDR1 is SGHVS and CDR2 is FQNEAQ. Trimming removed 0 bases from V and 0 bases from J, with 18 bases in between. This CDR3 has 20 amino acids. CDR3 nucleotides: TGTGCCAGCAGCTTAGCGCGGTGGTCAGGGTCCTTCTCTGGGGCCAACGTCCTGACTTTC. Translation: CASSLARWSGSFSGANVLTF.

This clonotype was observed a handful of times. The V call is TRBV3-1, the J call TRBJ1-2; 7 bases align to TRBD1. With V trimmed by 0 bases and J by 4 bases, 8 bases remained unmatched. This CDR3 is 16 amino acids long. The germline CDR1 and CDR2 sequences are LGHDT and YNNKEL (reference sequence). CDR3 amino acids: CASSQDLRGTAYGYTF. The CDR3 region has the DNA TGTGCCAGCAGCCAAGATTTGCGGGGGACAGCCTATGGCTACACCTTC.

The chain uses TRBV29-1 and TRBJ1-2; D remains unclear. The CDR3 sequence is 17 residues long. Trimming pared 6 bases from V and 4 bases from J, leaving 27 bases between. Per the germline V gene, CDR1 is SQVTM and CDR2 is ANQGSEA. The DNA for the CDR3 is TGCAGCGTCCAAATACCCGGGATCCCCTTCGTCCTCTATGGCTACACCTTC. Translated, it gives CSVQIPGIPFVLYGYTF.

The rearrangement joins TRBV29-1 to TRBJ1-2, with D hard to call. The length of the CDR3 is 13 residues. The V end lost 6 bases, the J end lost 2 bases, and 13 bases lay between the germline ends. The germline CDR1 and CDR2 sequences are SQVTM and ANQGSEA. The CDR3 reads CSVAGIENYGYTF. CDR3 in DNA: TGCAGCGTGGCCGGGATTGAAAACTATGGCTACACCTTC.

A note on this clonotype: A read error may account for a junction end that differs from germline. The chain is built from TRBV7-9 and TRBJ2-5, with 10 bases that match TRBD2. Germline lookup yields CDR1 SEHNR and CDR2 FQNEAQ (reference sequence). The CDR3 runs 17 residues. The CDR3 nucleotides are TGCGCCAGCAGCCAAGATCTGAGCGGGAGGGCCTCGCAGACCCAGTACTTC. This sequence encodes CASSQDLSGRASQTQYF.

V is TRBV2 and J is TRBJ2-2; D could derive from TRBD1 or TRBD2 (5 bases each). The V gene's germline CDR1 is SNHLY and CDR2 FYNNEI. The ends were cut back, 3 bases at V and 6 bases at J, with 8 bases in the middle. The length of the CDR3 is 13 residues. CDR3 loop: CASSEWGSGELFF. The CDR3 DNA follows: TGTGCCAGCAGTGAGTGGGGGTCCGGGGAGCTGTTTTTT.

This clonotype was recorded at least ten times. The chain uses TRBV20-1 and TRBJ2-7; 10 bases are shared with TRBD1. CDR1 is DFQATT and CDR2 is SNEGSKA in the germline V gene (reference sequence). The length of the CDR3 is 13 residues. The junction had 5 bases not matched to a gene; V was cut back by 6 bases and J by 3 bases. Here the CDR3 reads CSATGQGNYEQYF. CDR3 in DNA: TGCAGTGCAACGGGACAGGGGAACTACGAGCAGTACTTC.

The J gene is TRBJ2-7, the V gene TRBV7-9; no clear D gene. Germline V CDR1 and CDR2: SEHNR, FQNEAQ (reference sequence). The CDR3 spans 18 residues. V was clipped by 2 bases and J by 3 bases, with 23 bases between them. The CDR3 DNA sequence: TGTGCCAGCAGCTTAATTTCAAAGGTCTCGGGCAAGGACTACGAGCAGTACTTC. It codes for CASSLISKVSGKDYEQYF.

This clonotype was counted between two and nine times. This chain joins TRBV4-1 and TRBJ1-1; 10 bases are a match to TRBD1. The junction had 4 bases not matched to a gene; V was cut back by 0 bases and J by 0 bases. CDR3 length: 17 residues. The V gene's germline CDR1 is MGHRA and CDR2 YSYEKL. CDR3 sequence (DNA): TGCGCCAGCAGCCAAGAGGTGGACAGGGGGTTGAACACTGAAGCTTTCTTT. Translating it yields CASSQEVDRGLNTEAFF.

This clonotype was recorded many times. The chain recombines TRBV11-2 with TRBJ2-7; D is undetermined. Germline V CDR1 and CDR2: SGHAT, FQNNGV. Trimming shortened V by 0 bases and J by 0 bases, and 9 bases separated the two germline ends. This CDR3 has 15 residues. The CDR3 here is CASSLEPRSSYEQYF. In nucleotides, the CDR3 is TGTGCCAGCAGCTTAGAGCCTCGGAGCTCCTACGAGCAGTACTTC.